This T cell receptor beta chain was profiled in a study of post-analysis software for immune sequencing data. Notes on the study in general: There were several TRBV segments more frequent in patients than controls, and TRBV5-6, TRBV5-1 and TRBV20-1 were among them.

The authors incorporated unique molecular identifiers into the TCR beta cDNA libraries. TCRdb re-called the PCR reads through MiXCR, storing one row per CDR3 protein. The repertoire holds hundreds of thousands of distinct CDR3 sequences, with approximately 59% as singletons. Regarding this clonotype: Its antigen is currently unknown.

CDR1 and CDR2 from the germline V gene are ENHRY and SYGVKD. This CDR3 region has 13 residues. V shed 6 bases and J shed 11 bases, with 18 bases lying between them. Material for sequencing was blood. V usage is TRBV10-3 and J usage is TRBJ2-3, with D possibly TRBD2 on 6 matching bases. The sequence was collected from a girl aged 2 to 10 with multiple sclerosis. The CDR3 sequence is CAIRGISAREQYF. The CDR3 region has the DNA TGTGCCATCAGGGGGATTAGCGCGCGGGAGCAGTATTTT.